This is a list of T cell receptor beta chains from one sample in a study of blood T cell repertoires in COVID-19. Assay used: immunoSEQ multiplex PCR; TCRdb lists only in-frame clones, some missing. The table lists a few hundred thousand clones, 75% to 90% of them singletons, with 5% to 5.5% in the top ten. Sequencing input: PBMCs or T cells enriched from blood (not recorded which). These receptors originate from a woman aged 45-59 years who had recovered from COVID-19. Both conserved end residues are part of each CDR3. A D gene is named only where the DNA matches it firmly. The listing skips clone size in some rows; elsewhere it reads once, few, many or a size class.

V gene,J gene,D gene,clone size,CDR3 DNA,CDR3 protein
TRBV30,TRBJ2-7,TRBD2,-,TGTGCCTGGAGTGTACAACTAGCGGGACTTGGAGAGCAGTACTTC,CAWSVQLAGLGEQYF
TRBV4-3,TRBJ2-2,TRBD1,-,TGCGCCAGCAGCCAAGAGCGGACAGGAATAAACACCGGGGAGCTGTTTTTT,CASSQERTGINTGELFF
TRBV20-1,TRBJ2-1,TRBD2,-,TGCAGTGCTTATGTGGGCGGGAGGGGGTTCTTC,CSAYVGGRGFF
TRBV5-1,TRBJ2-7,TRBD1,-,TGCGCCAGCAGGCTTATGGACAGGGTTGACGAGCAGTACTTC,CASRLMDRVDEQYF
TRBV30,TRBJ1-1,-,-,TGTGCCTGGACGCAGGGGATCCCCACCTTAGCCATGAACACTGAAGCTTTCTTT,CAWTQGIPTLAMNTEAFF
TRBV7-9,TRBJ2-1,TRBD2,-,TGTGCCAGCACTCGGGAGGCCTCCTACAATGAGCAGTTCTTC,CASTREASYNEQFF
TRBV6-6,TRBJ2-6,-,-,TGTGCCAGCGAGGTTGGGGGGGCCGGGGCCAACGTCCTGACTTTC,CASEVGGAGANVLTF
TRBV3-1/TRBV3-2,TRBJ2-5,-,-,TGTGCCAGCAGCCAAGAAGAACTACACAAAGAGACCCAGTACTTC,CASSQEELHKETQYF
TRBV19,TRBJ1-6,-,-,TGTGCCAGTAGGGAACAGGGAAATAATTCACCCCTCCACTTT,CASREQGNNSPLHF
TRBV30,TRBJ2-3,TRBD2,few,TGTGCCTGGAGTGTAGCGGGATCAGATACGCAGTATTTT,CAWSVAGSDTQYF
TRBV7-8,TRBJ2-5,TRBD1,-,TGTGCCAGCAGCGCAGGACAGGTACTCCAGTACTTC,CASSAGQVLQYF
TRBV11-2,TRBJ1-2,-,-,TGTGCCAGCAGCTTTTCAGGGAACTATGGCTACACCTTC,CASSFSGNYGYTF
TRBV7-6,TRBJ1-1,-,once,TGTGCCAGCAGCCCGGCAGGGGTTGAAGCTTTCTTT,CASSPAGVEAFF
TRBV4-1,TRBJ1-2,TRBD1,once,TGCGCCAGCAGCCAGGATGGACAGGCGGGCTACACCTTC,CASSQDGQAGYTF
TRBV4-1,TRBJ2-5,-,-,TGCGCCAGCAGCCAAGGCTACCCCGGGGGCCAAGAGACCCAGTACTTC,CASSQGYPGGQETQYF
TRBV7-2,TRBJ2-7,TRBD2,once,TGTGCCAGCAGCTTAGGAGGACTAGCGGGATACGAGCAGTACTTC,CASSLGGLAGYEQYF
TRBV13,TRBJ1-2,-,-,TGTGCCAGCAGACAGAGCTATGGCTACACCTTC,CASRQSYGYTF
TRBV19,TRBJ1-2,-,-,TGTGCCAGTAGTATAGGTGCCAGGGCGGGGTATGGCTACACCTTC,CASSIGARAGYGYTF
TRBV27,TRBJ2-7,TRBD2,once,TGTGCCAGCAGTTTACTGGCGGGAGGCCGCTACGAGCAGTACTTC,CASSLLAGGRYEQYF
TRBV6-2/TRBV6-3,TRBJ2-5,-,-,TGTGCCAGCACCCCTAACGGGTCAAAGACCCAGTACTTC,CASTPNGSKTQYF
TRBV7-3,TRBJ2-5,-,-,TGTGCCAGCAGCTTACAGGGAAAAGTTCCAGAGACCCAGTACTTC,CASSLQGKVPETQYF
TRBV6-6,TRBJ1-2,-,-,TGTGCCAGCAGACCAGTCGGGTATGGCTACACCTTC,CASRPVGYGYTF
TRBV7-2,TRBJ2-1,TRBD2,-,TGTGCCAGCAGCCCCCGCCGGGGGGGAGGCACTAATGAGCAGTTCTTC,CASSPRRGGGTNEQFF
TRBV3-1/TRBV3-2,TRBJ2-5,-,-,TGTGCCAGCAGCTCCCCGGGGATTGAGACCCAGTACTTC,CASSSPGIETQYF
TRBV30,TRBJ2-7,-,-,TGTGCCTGGAGCCCTCGACTGTCGCCGGGCTCCTACGAGCAGTACTTC,CAWSPRLSPGSYEQYF
TRBV5-5,TRBJ1-1,-,-,TGTGCCAGCAGGACGGCGCCGGGGACTGAAGCTTTCTTT,CASRTAPGTEAFF
TRBV12-3/TRBV12-4,TRBJ2-7,-,-,TGTGCCAGCAGTTTAGGGACTATGTACGAGCAGTACTTC,CASSLGTMYEQYF